This TCR beta chain originates from a study of neurological immune-mediated disorders (dated by TCRdb to about 2019). Study-wide context: Using UMI-based sequencing, the study compared peripheral blood TCR-beta repertoires from patients with HTLV-I-associated myelopathy (HAM/TSP), patients with multiple sclerosis, and healthy controls. The roughly 110 TCR-beta libraries included longitudinal samples, technical triplicates and paired sorted CD4+ and CD8+ T-cell subsets alongside PBMC samples. The cohort comprised 68 subjects: roughly 14 HAM/TSP patients, around 35 multiple sclerosis patients and about 20 healthy controls. What the authors observed across the whole study: The highest TCR clonal expansion was observed in HAM/TSP patients, whereas the lowest was observed in MS patients, even when compared with healthy controls. Across subjects, expanded clones never shared an identical CDR3 amino acid sequence, which suggests that the TCR-beta repertoires in every group were private.

This clonotype has ten or more counts. There is no known antigen for this receptor. No much larger clone exists at a distance of one base, and base qualities are not known. In the germline V gene, CDR1 corresponds to MGHRA and CDR2 to YSYEKL. At the junction V is shortened by 0 bases and J by 4 bases; bases outside the gene matches: 15. The CDR3 has 18 amino acids, counting the end cysteine and phenylalanine. The DNA shown is the 54-base CDR3, in frame from base 1. The healthy controls were volunteers from a blood bank in Maryland, USA. Libraries from unsorted PBMCs were made from 2 million PBMCs kept in RNAlater at -80 degrees C until RNA extraction. Peripheral blood was subjected to Ficoll-Hypaque density gradient centrifugation to isolate PBMCs, which were then cryopreserved in liquid nitrogen. cDNA was synthesized by template-switch 5'RACE using a primer with a 10-nucleotide random unique molecular identifier that tagged each TCR transcript. Every sequencing run yielded over 200 million TCR-beta sequences covering 15-18 subjects. Total RNA was extracted with the RNeasy kit. Using the KAPA Real-time Library Amplification kit, TCR-beta VDJ regions were amplified with primers for the TCR constant region and the 5'RACE anchor. A first PCR added sample indexes and Illumina adaptors, and a second PCR then raised library yield. The roughly 650 bp TCR product was size-selected on a 2% E-gel SizeSelection system after Ampure bead purification. Before pooling, library quality was checked on a Bioanalyzer, concentration was measured with Qubit, and libraries were quantified with the Kapa Library Quantification kit. Libraries were sequenced paired-end 2 x 150 bp on an Illumina HiSeq 2500. To increase sequence diversity, roughly 24-32% phiX was spiked into each library pool. Per the original workflow: The UMI-based MiGEC pipeline processed quality-filtered reads and removed over 80% of raw TCR sequences during error correction. IMGT germline references were used for alignment of VDJ genes, and clonotypes were defined by a unique CDR3 amino acid sequence together with V-J genes. Clonal expansion, Shannon diversity and CDR3 relatedness were evaluated with VDJtools (CalcPairwiseDistances, ClusterSamples), while phylogenetic trees were built in CLCbio workbench. Clones with at least 8 unique UMIs were defined as expanded, with this threshold being based on coefficient-of-variation modelling across technical triplicates. TCRdb ran its own pipeline on the public reads, namely fastp trimming at Q25 and MiXCR clone calling, and kept in-frame beta chains. Each record represents a unique CDR3 protein, reported with the most common genes and DNA among its rows. TCRdb, rather than the study authors, made the V and J calls. The sample records tens of thousands of distinct CDR3 sequences, approximately 10% of which are singletons. The biggest ten clones account for roughly 2% of the sample.

The sequence derives from a man in his forties in good health. The sequenced sample was PBMCs. The rearranged chain carries TRBV4-1 and TRBJ2-7, with 7 bases in between that match TRBD1. In nucleotide form, the sequence is TGCGCCAGCAGCCAAGAAATTCGGGGAAGGGGGCGACGTTACGAGCAGTACTTC. Its translation is CASSQEIRGRGRRYEQYF.